A single sample is the source of the 4 T cell receptor beta chains below, sequenced in a study of blood T cells in healthy people across ages. A second PCR of about 7 to 12 cycles used a sample-barcoded 5' primer and a J-beta primer mix. TCRdb re-called the 5' RACE reads through MiXCR, storing one row per CDR3 protein. The sample contains approximately 1,000,000 distinct CDR3 sequences, more than 30% of which appear only once. The specimen sequenced was blood. Receptors were obtained from a man between 18 and 35 years old in good health.

The sample holds many counts of this clonotype. The chain links TRBV2 to TRBJ2-1; D unresolved. The CDR3 has 11 amino acids. Trimming removed 7 bases at V and 3 bases at J, with 4 bases between. Germline CDR1 and CDR2: SNHLY and FYNNEI. In DNA form, the CDR3 reads TGTGCCAGCAAGGGCTACAATGAGCAGTTCTTC. This encodes CASKGYNEQFF.

This clonotype was seen a few times. The chain employs TRBV6-5 and TRBJ2-3; perhaps TRBD1 as D (6 bases). Germline CDR1 reads MNHEY; CDR2 reads SVGAGI. Trimming left V 2 bases short and J 0 bases short, with 15 bases between. CDR3 size: 17 residues. CDR3 loop: CASSYGQGIASTDTQYF. The CDR3 bases are TGTGCCAGCAGTTACGGCCAGGGGATAGCTAGCACAGATACGCAGTATTTT.

This clonotype was observed a handful of times. V and J are TRBV4-3 and TRBJ2-3; D gene uncertain. The V end was cut by 0 bases, the J end by 4 bases, with 8 bases between. CDR3 size: 14 residues. Germline values: CDR1 LGHNA, CDR2 YSLEER. The CDR3 sequence: CASSQESLADTQYF. In nucleotides, the CDR3 is TGCGCCAGCAGCCAAGAGTCTCTAGCAGATACGCAGTATTTT.

The sample holds a few counts of this clonotype. CDR3 nucleotides: TGTGCCAGCAGTGTAGACAGGGACTCTGGGGCCAACGTCCTGACTTTC. Protein: CASSVDRDSGANVLTF. This chain uses TRBV2 with TRBJ2-6, with 7 bases aligning to TRBD1. The CDR3 is made up of 16 amino acids. Germline V lookup: CDR1 SNHLY, CDR2 FYNNEI. With V trimmed by 4 bases and J by 0 bases, 3 bases remained unmatched.